A single sample is the source of the 28 T cell receptor beta chains below, sequenced in a study of blood T cell repertoires in COVID-19. Generated by immunoSEQ multiplex PCR, the TCRdb table keeps only in-frame clones and is missing some. The table records about 76,000 clones, 86% of them present only once. The specimen sequenced was peripheral blood. These receptors all stem from a human donor in a cohort sampled during active COVID-19.

This clone was detected only a few times. The J gene is TRBJ2-7, the V gene TRBV7-2, with 10 bases identical to TRBD2. Germline assignment: CDR1 SGHTA and CDR2 FQGNSA. V gave up 2 bases and J gave up 3 bases; unmatched junction bases: 4. The CDR3 covers 15 residues. CDR3 DNA: TGTGCCAGCAGCTTATATCCTAGCGGGGGCTACGAGCAGTACTTC. Translated, it gives CASSLYPSGGYEQYF.

This rearrangement joins TRBV19 to TRBJ2-5; tentative D call: TRBD2 (6 bases). This CDR3 contains 15 residues. V was trimmed by 1 base and J by 5 bases, leaving 14 bases between them. In germline, CDR1 is LNHDA, CDR2 SQIVND (reference sequence). The CDR3, as DNA: TGTGCCAGTAGTATAGCCCCGGGACTGCCCGAGACCCAGTACTTC. The encoded protein is CASSIAPGLPETQYF.

The rearrangement uses TRBV7-9 and TRBJ1-2; D uncertain. Looked up from germline, CDR1 is SEHNR and CDR2 is FQNEAQ (reference sequence). The CDR3 extends over 15 amino acids. Trimming pared 1 base from V and 4 bases from J, leaving 13 bases between. The CDR3 DNA sequence: TGTGCCAGCAGCTTAGACTTGCGGGCAGGCTATGGCTACACCTTC. This gives the protein CASSLDLRAGYGYTF.

The chain is built from TRBV7-8 and TRBJ1-6; D is unclear. In germline, CDR1 is SGHVS, CDR2 FQNEAQ. The V gene lost 4 bases and the J gene lost 5 bases, with 9 bases spanning the gap. CDR3 size: 14 residues. CDR3 DNA sequence: TGTGCCAGCAGCTCAGGCAGTAATAATTCACCCCTCCACTTT. Its protein product is CASSSGSNNSPLHF. Combining the CDR3 with reference TRBV7-8 and TRBJ1-6 gives the whole variable domain GAGVSQSPRYKVAKRGQDVALRCDPISGHVSLFWYQQALGQGPEFLTYFQNEAQLDKSGLPSDRFFAERPEGSVSTLKIQRTQQEDSAVYLCASSSGSNNSPLHFGNGTRLTVT.

The J gene is TRBJ1-1, the V gene TRBV28; no definite D call. CDR1 and CDR2 from the germline V gene are MDHEN and SYDVKM. The CDR3 covers 14 residues. Trimming cost V 6 bases and J 8 bases, with 19 bases left between them. CDR3 in amino acids: CASRIRLNTIEAFF. The CDR3 DNA is TGTGCCAGCAGGATAAGACTGAACACAATCGAAGCTTTCTTT.

The chain joins TRBV5-1 to TRBJ2-7; 7 bases agree with TRBD1. V trimming: 0 bases; J trimming: 2 bases; junction bases outside the gene matches: 14. The CDR3 has 18 amino acids. Germline assignment: CDR1 SGHRS and CDR2 YFSETQ. The CDR3 here is CASSLDPTYRGSPYEQYF. The CDR3 bases are TGCGCCAGCAGCTTGGATCCTACTTACAGGGGTTCGCCCTACGAGCAGTACTTC.

The V call is TRBV7-9, the J call TRBJ2-7; TRBD1 aligns across 8 bases. V shed 5 bases and J 2 bases; nucleotides not matched to a gene: 11. Per germline, CDR1 SEHNR and CDR2 FQNEAQ (reference sequence). The CDR3 has 16 amino acids. The CDR3 nucleotides are TGTGCCAGCAGCCCGAACAGGGGGGAAAAAACCTACGAGCAGTACTTC. Protein sequence: CASSPNRGEKTYEQYF.

V is TRBV6-5 and J is TRBJ2-7; 10 bases are a match to TRBD1. The CDR3 is 14 amino acids. Germline V gene lookup returns CDR1 MNHEY and CDR2 SVGAGI. J gave up 3 bases and V 10 bases, and 9 bases lay outside the gene matches. The CDR3 here is CATRDRGDYYEQYF. Written as DNA, the CDR3 is TGTGCCACCCGGGACAGGGGCGATTACTACGAGCAGTACTTC.

The rearrangement links TRBV6-6 to TRBJ1-1; 7 nucleotides align to TRBD1. The CDR3 has 16 residues. Germline V gene sequence: CDR1 MNHNY, CDR2 SVGAGI (reference sequence). J lost 7 bases, V lost 6 bases, and 17 bases had no gene match. DNA of the CDR3: TGTGCCAGCAGATTCCCGGGACAGCCTGAAACGGGTGAAGCTTTCTTT. This translates into CASRFPGQPETGEAFF.

The rearrangement joins TRBV18 to TRBJ2-1; no definite D call. Germline V gene data show CDR1 as KGHSH and CDR2 as LQKENI. This CDR3 has 14 amino acids. V shed 3 bases and J shed 1 base, with 7 bases lying between them. This CDR3 reads CASSPTRSYNEQFF. CDR3 DNA sequence: TGTGCCAGCTCACCTACGCGTTCCTACAATGAGCAGTTCTTC.

J is TRBJ2-7 and V is TRBV2; D not resolved. This CDR3 has 15 amino acids. The germline V gene has CDR1 SNHLY and CDR2 FYNNEI. V lost 0 bases and J lost 6, with 15 bases in between. The CDR3 reads CASSEAHRSGSEQYF. The CDR3 bases are TGTGCCAGCAGTGAAGCGCATAGGTCGGGTTCCGAGCAGTACTTC.

The chain recombines TRBV6-2 or TRBV6-3 with TRBJ1-2, with 9 positions matching TRBD1. After removal of 6 bases from V and 5 bases from J, the junction contained 13 bases not matched to a gene. Germline lookup yields CDR1 MNHEY and CDR2 SVGEGT. The length of the CDR3 is 16 residues. The CDR3 is CASSHRPGQGFYGYTF. The CDR3 nucleotides read TGTGCCAGCAGCCACCGTCCGGGACAGGGTTTTTATGGCTACACCTTC.

The chain is built from TRBV7-3 and TRBJ2-1; TRBD2 matches at 8 bases. Germline values: CDR1 SGHTA, CDR2 FQGTGA. The CDR3 sequence is 13 residues long. V shed 5 bases and J 15 bases; nucleotides not matched to a gene: 12. DNA of the CDR3: TGTGCCAGCAGCATTCGGAGGGGGACTAGGCCGTTCTTC. Translating gives CASSIRRGTRPFF.

This clone was seen only once. The chain joins TRBV11-2 to TRBJ2-7, with 7 bases matching TRBD1. CDR1 and CDR2 (germline): SGHAT, FQNNGV. Trimming at V came to 3 bases and at J to 5 bases, leaving 19 bases not matched to a gene. The CDR3 sequence is 18 residues long. DNA for the CDR3: TGTGCCAGCAGCTTGGTTCACGATTGGGACAGCTCGGGGCACGAGCAGTACTTC. Translation: CASSLVHDWDSSGHEQYF.

The chain links TRBV12-3 or TRBV12-4 to TRBJ1-5; the match to TRBD1 covers 7 bases. V gave up 4 bases and J gave up 6 bases; unmatched junction bases: 3. The CDR3 runs 13 residues. In DNA form, the CDR3 reads TGTGCCAGCAGTTCGACAGGGTTTCAGCCCCAGCATTTT. Residues: CASSSTGFQPQHF.

A note on this clone: This CDR3 is missing its conserved last phenylalanine or tryptophan, likely due to a read error. The limits of the CDR3 on the DNA are not certain, so only TCRdb's listed CDR3 is given. The V gene is TRBV29-1, the J gene TRBJ1-2; TRBD1 reflects the table's D call only, with no check against the DNA. Termini included, the CDR3 measures 11 amino acids. Looked up from germline, CDR1 is SQVTM and CDR2 is ANQGSEA. This chain's CDR3 is CSVQKGTGLHL.

The rearrangement joins TRBV28 to TRBJ2-1; 9 bases are shared with TRBD2. The CDR3 sequence is 18 residues long. CDR1 is MDHEN and CDR2 is SYDVKM in the germline V gene. With 8 bases clipped from V and 8 bases from J, the junction kept 22 bases outside the gene matches. CDR3 nucleotide sequence: TGTGCCAGCCCGCCGGGGCTAGCGGGAAGTAGGAGTCAACATGAGCAGTTCTTC. Translating gives CASPPGLAGSRSQHEQFF.

The chain recombines TRBV5-1 with TRBJ2-7; 8 nucleotides align to TRBD1. The CDR3 loop spans 17 amino acids. Germline assignment: CDR1 SGHRS and CDR2 YFSETQ. V trimming: 0 bases; J trimming: 2 bases; junction bases outside the gene matches: 10. The CDR3 DNA reads TGCGCCAGCAGCTTGGCTACCGGGACAGGCCTAACCTACGAGCAGTACTTC. Translated, it gives CASSLATGTGLTYEQYF.

The chain links TRBV19 to TRBJ2-7; tentative D call: TRBD2 (5 bases). Per the germline V gene, CDR1 is LNHDA and CDR2 is SQIVND (reference sequence). The CDR3 contains 14 residues. V was shortened by 5 bases and J by 5 bases, with 16 bases between the two germline ends. The CDR3 DNA is TGTGCCAGTAGTCTCCCTGGAGGTCCGCACGAGCAGTACTTC. The encoded protein is CASSLPGGPHEQYF.

This chain joins TRBV5-5 and TRBJ1-2, with 8 bases identical to TRBD1. This CDR3 contains 14 residues. Germline V gives CDR1 SGHKS, CDR2 YYEKEE (reference sequence). Trimming cost V 7 bases and J 7 bases; bases outside gene matches: 12. CDR3 bases: TGTGCCAGCGCCGACCGGACAGGGAGTCTTGGCTACACCTTC. Translated: CASADRTGSLGYTF. Combining the CDR3 with reference TRBV5-5 and TRBJ1-2 gives the whole variable domain DAGVTQSPTHLIKTRGQQVTLRCSPISGHKSVSWYQQVLGQGPQFIFQYYEKEERGRGNFPDRFSARQFPNYSSELNVNALLLGDSALYLCASADRTGSLGYTFGSGTRLTVV.

The V gene is TRBV3-1 (or the pseudogene TRBV3-2), the J gene TRBJ2-1; no reliable D call. The V end lost 4 bases, the J end lost 0 bases, and 7 bases lay between the germline ends. Germline V gene data show CDR1 as LGHDT and CDR2 as YNNKEL (reference sequence). The CDR3 covers 14 residues. CDR3 DNA: TGTGCCAGCAGCCGTAAGAGCTCCTACAATGAGCAGTTCTTC. Translated, it gives CASSRKSSYNEQFF.

The chain links TRBV6-5 to TRBJ2-2, with TRBD2 matching over 10 bases. V gave up 6 bases and J gave up 5 bases; unmatched junction bases: 6. Per germline, CDR1 MNHEY and CDR2 SVGAGI. This CDR3 region has 15 residues. The chain's CDR3 is CASSERGGLTGELFF. DNA for the CDR3: TGTGCCAGCAGCGAGCGGGGGGGGTTAACCGGGGAGCTGTTTTTT.

Only a few counts were recorded for this clone. This chain uses TRBV29-1 with TRBJ1-3; possibly TRBD1 for D (5 bases). V was shortened by 5 bases and J by 2 bases, with 13 bases between the two germline ends. Germline assignment: CDR1 SQVTM and CDR2 ANQGSEA. There are 14 residues in the CDR3. The CDR3 sequence: CSVLRGTAGNTIYF. Written as DNA, the CDR3 is TGCAGCGTTCTCAGAGGGACTGCTGGAAACACCATATATTTT. Full variable domain (rest looked up from reference TRBV29-1 and TRBJ1-3): SAVISQKPSRDICQRGTSLTIQCQVDSQVTMMFWYRQQPGQSLTLIATANQGSEATYESGFVIDKFPISRPNLTFSTLTVSNMSPEDSSIYLCSVLRGTAGNTIYFGEGSWLTVV.

This chain links TRBV27 with TRBJ1-1, with D tentatively TRBD1 (5 bases). Germline loops: CDR1 MNHEY, CDR2 SMNVEV (reference sequence). This CDR3 has 15 residues. Trimming removed 2 bases from V and 1 base from J, with 11 bases in between. The CDR3 protein is CASSLRQLGNTEAFF. The CDR3 nucleotides are TGTGCCAGCAGTTTACGACAGTTAGGGAACACTGAAGCTTTCTTT.

The J gene is TRBJ2-5, the V gene TRBV27; perhaps TRBD1 as D (5 bases). Trimming left V 2 bases short and J 5 bases short, with 6 bases between. Germline assignment: CDR1 MNHEY and CDR2 SMNVEV (reference sequence). The CDR3 runs to 12 residues. CDR3 coding DNA: TGTGCCAGCAGTTTAAAGGGGGAGACCCAGTACTTC. Amino acid sequence: CASSLKGETQYF.

The rearrangement links TRBV7-9 to TRBJ2-2, with D hard to call. The length of the CDR3 is 12 residues. Trimming took off 10 bases at V and 3 bases at J, with 9 bases between the two ends. Germline lookup yields CDR1 SEHNR and CDR2 FQNEAQ (reference sequence). The CDR3 region has the DNA TGTGCCAACCCGTTCTACACCGGGGAGCTGTTTTTT. Encoded protein: CANPFYTGELFF. The full variable domain, rest sourced from reference TRBV7-9 and TRBJ2-2, is DTGVSQNPRHKITKRGQNVTFRCDPISEHNRLYWYRQTLGQGPEFLTYFQNEAQLEKSRLLSDRFSAERPKGSFSTLEIQRTEQGDSAMYLCANPFYTGELFFGEGSRLTVL.

CDR3 coding DNA: TGTGCCAGCAGTGCGGCGGGAGGCATTAATGAGCAGTTCTTC. Translating it yields CASSAAGGINEQFF. The chain couples TRBV6-4 to TRBJ2-1, with TRBD2 matching over 8 bases. The CDR3 is 14 amino acids. Germline V CDR1 and CDR2: MRHNA, SNTAGT. Trimming took 4 bases from V and 7 from J; bases not matched to a gene: 6.

The chain has TRBV18 and TRBJ2-2; tentatively, D is TRBD2 (5 bases). V was pared by 6 bases and J by 8 bases, with 16 bases between. The length of the CDR3 is 14 residues. In germline, CDR1 is KGHSH, CDR2 LQKENI. The CDR3 reads CASSPKRDAGELFF. CDR3 DNA: TGTGCCAGCTCCCCCAAGAGGGATGCTGGGGAGCTGTTTTTT.